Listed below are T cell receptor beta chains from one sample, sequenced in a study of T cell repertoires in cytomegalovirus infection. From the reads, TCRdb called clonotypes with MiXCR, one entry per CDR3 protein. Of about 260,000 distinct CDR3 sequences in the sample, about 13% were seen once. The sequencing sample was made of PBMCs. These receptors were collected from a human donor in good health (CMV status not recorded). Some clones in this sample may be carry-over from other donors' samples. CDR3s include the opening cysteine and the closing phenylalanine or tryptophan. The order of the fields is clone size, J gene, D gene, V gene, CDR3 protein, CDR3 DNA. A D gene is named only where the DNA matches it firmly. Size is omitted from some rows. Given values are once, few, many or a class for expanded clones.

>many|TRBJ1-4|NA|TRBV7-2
CASSISYANEKLFF
TGTGCCAGCAGCATTAGTTATGCTAATGAAAAACTGTTTTTT
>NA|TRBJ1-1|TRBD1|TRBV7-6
CASSWDSEAFF
TGTGCCAGCAGCTGGGACAGTGAAGCTTTCTTT
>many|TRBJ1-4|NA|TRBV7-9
CASSPEDLGNEKLFF
TGTGCCAGCAGCCCAGAGGACCTCGGAAATGAAAAACTGTTTTTT
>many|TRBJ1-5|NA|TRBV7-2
CASSPPRAQPQHF
TGTGCCAGCAGCCCCCCTAGGGCTCAGCCCCAGCATTTT
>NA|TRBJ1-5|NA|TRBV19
CASKVLGVASNQPQHF
TGTGCCAGTAAGGTCCTGGGGGTTGCAAGCAATCAGCCCCAGCATTTT
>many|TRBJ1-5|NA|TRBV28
CASSYAGQPQHF
TGTGCCAGCAGTTACGCTGGACAGCCCCAGCATTTT
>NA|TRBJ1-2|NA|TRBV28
CASSLMVPGIGKGYTF
TGTGCCAGCAGTCTTATGGTTCCGGGAATAGGAAAGGGCTACACCTTC
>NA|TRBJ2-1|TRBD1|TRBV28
CASSFRQGVNEQFF
TGTGCCAGCAGTTTCAGACAGGGTGTGAATGAGCAGTTCTTC
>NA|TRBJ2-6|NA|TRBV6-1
CASSEERRISGADVLTF
TGTGCCAGCAGTGAAGAGCGACGGATCTCTGGGGCCGACGTCCTGACTTTC
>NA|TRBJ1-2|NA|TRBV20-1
CSASEAETYGYTF
TGCAGTGCTAGTGAGGCGGAGACTTATGGCTACACCTTC
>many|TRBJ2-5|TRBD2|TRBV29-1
CSVDGLRLTSGRQEWETQYF
TGCAGCGTTGACGGTCTCAGGCTGACTAGCGGGAGGCAGGAATGGGAGACCCAGTACTTC
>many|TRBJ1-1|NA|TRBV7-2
CASSPGAGIEAFF
TGTGCCAGCAGCCCCGGGGCGGGGATTGAAGCTTTCTTT
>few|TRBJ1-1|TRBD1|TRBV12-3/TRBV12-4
CASTPRQGNTEAFF
TGTGCCAGCACACCCCGACAGGGGAACACTGAAGCTTTCTTT
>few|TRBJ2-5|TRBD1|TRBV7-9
CASSSDTGTGQETQYF
TGTGCCAGCAGCTCCGACACCGGGACAGGTCAAGAGACCCAGTACTTC
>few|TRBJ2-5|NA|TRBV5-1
CASSLSFETQYF
TGCGCCAGCAGCTTAAGTTTTGAGACCCAGTACTTC
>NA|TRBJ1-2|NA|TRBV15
CATSKRDISPYYGYTF
TGTGCCACCAGCAAACGGGACATCTCACCTTACTATGGCTACACCTTC
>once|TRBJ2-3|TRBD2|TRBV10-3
CAISLAGEYWDTQYF
TGTGCCATCAGTCTAGCGGGAGAGTACTGGGATACGCAGTATTTT
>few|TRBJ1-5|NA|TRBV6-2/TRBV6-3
CASSLMDSNQPQHF
TGTGCCAGCAGTTTAATGGATAGCAATCAGCCCCAGCATTTT
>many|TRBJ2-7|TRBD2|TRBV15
CATSSEAGGTYEQYF
TGTGCCACCAGCAGCGAAGCGGGAGGGACCTACGAGCAGTACTTC
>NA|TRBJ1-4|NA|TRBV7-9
CASSPSWGRNEKLFF
TGTGCCAGCAGCCCCAGTTGGGGCAGGAATGAAAAACTGTTTTTT
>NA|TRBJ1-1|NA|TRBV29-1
CSGLNTEAFF
TGCAGCGGATTGAACACTGAAGCTTTCTTT
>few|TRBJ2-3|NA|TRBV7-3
CASSSWAAPMDTQYF
TGTGCCAGCAGCTCCTGGGCAGCGCCTATGGATACGCAGTATTTT
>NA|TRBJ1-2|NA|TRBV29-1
CSVEYGWNGYTF
TGCAGCGTTGAGTATGGGTGGAATGGCTACACCTTC
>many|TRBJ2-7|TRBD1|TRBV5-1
CASSITGTGTYEQYF
TGCGCCAGCAGCATTACCGGGACAGGGACCTACGAGCAGTACTTC
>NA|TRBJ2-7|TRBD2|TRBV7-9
CASSSLGGSHEQYF
TGTGCCAGCAGCTCTTTAGGCGGGAGCCACGAGCAGTACTTC
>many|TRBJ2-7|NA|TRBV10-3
CAISESSYEQYF
TGTGCCATCAGTGAGTCGAGCTACGAGCAGTACTTC
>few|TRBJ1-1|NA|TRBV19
CASAWGADETAFF
TGTGCCAGTGCTTGGGGCGCGGATGAGACAGCTTTCTTT
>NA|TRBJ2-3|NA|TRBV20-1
CSAQLYRGGVSTDTQYF
TGCAGTGCCCAGCTTTATCGCGGAGGGGTTAGCACAGATACGCAGTATTTT
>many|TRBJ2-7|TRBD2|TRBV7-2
CASSSVAGLSYEQYF
TGTGCCAGCAGCTCTGTAGCGGGCCTCTCCTACGAGCAGTACTTC
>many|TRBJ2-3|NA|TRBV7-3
CASSLTTATDTQYF
TGTGCCAGCAGCTTAACGACGGCCACAGATACGCAGTATTTT
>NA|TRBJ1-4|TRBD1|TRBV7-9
CASSEGTGVSEKLFF
TGTGCCAGCAGCGAAGGGACAGGGGTTAGTGAAAAACTGTTTTTT
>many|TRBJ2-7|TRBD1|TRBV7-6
CASSWRTGSHEQYF
TGTGCCAGCAGCTGGAGGACAGGGAGCCACGAGCAGTACTTC
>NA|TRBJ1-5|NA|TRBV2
CASSGQMGGNQPQHF
TGTGCCAGCAGTGGTCAAATGGGAGGCAATCAGCCCCAGCATTTT
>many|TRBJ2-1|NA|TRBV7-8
CASSLDWGAYNEQFF
TGTGCCAGCAGCTTAGATTGGGGGGCATACAATGAGCAGTTCTTC
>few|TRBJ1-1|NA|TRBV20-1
CSARTGTLNTEAFF
TGCAGTGCTAGAACAGGGACCCTGAACACTGAAGCTTTCTTT
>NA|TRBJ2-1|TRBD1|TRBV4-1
CASSQDQTGAAYNEQFF
TGCGCCAGCAGCCAAGACCAGACAGGGGCAGCCTACAATGAGCAGTTCTTC
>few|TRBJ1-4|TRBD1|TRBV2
CASSVGTGREKLFF
TGTGCCAGCAGTGTCGGGACAGGACGTGAAAAACTGTTTTTT
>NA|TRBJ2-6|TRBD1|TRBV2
CASTYGTGGGNVLTF
TGTGCCAGCACCTATGGGACAGGGGGAGGCAACGTCCTGACTTTC
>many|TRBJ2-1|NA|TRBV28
CASTLERGFSYNEQFF
TGTGCCAGCACCCTTGAGAGGGGTTTCTCCTACAATGAGCAGTTCTTC
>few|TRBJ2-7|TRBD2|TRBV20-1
CSANIAGGSYEQYF
TGCAGTGCAAACATAGCGGGGGGCTCCTACGAGCAGTACTTC
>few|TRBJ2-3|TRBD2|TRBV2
CASSETSEGTDTQYF
TGTGCCAGCAGTGAGACTAGCGAAGGCACAGATACGCAGTATTTT
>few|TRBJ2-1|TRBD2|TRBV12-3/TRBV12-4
CASRMGLGSEQFF
TGTGCCAGCAGGATGGGACTAGGGAGTGAGCAGTTCTTC
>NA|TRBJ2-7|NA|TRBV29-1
CSVEGTSYEQYF
TGCAGCGTTGAGGGGACCTCCTACGAGCAGTACTTC
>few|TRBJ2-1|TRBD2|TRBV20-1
CSARDPQAGGSNEQFF
TGCAGTGCTAGAGATCCCCAAGCGGGGGGGAGTAATGAGCAGTTCTTC
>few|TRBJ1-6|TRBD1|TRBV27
CARFYPPRDSNSPLHF
TGTGCCAGATTCTACCCCCCCCGGGACAGCAATTCACCCCTCCACTTT
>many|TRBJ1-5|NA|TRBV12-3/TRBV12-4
CASSPYRGGNQPQHF
TGTGCCAGCAGTCCCTACCGGGGGGGCAATCAGCCCCAGCATTTT
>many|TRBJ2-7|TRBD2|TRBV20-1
CSAEAGGPVISYEQYF
TGCAGTGCCGAAGCGGGAGGGCCTGTAATCTCCTACGAGCAGTACTTC
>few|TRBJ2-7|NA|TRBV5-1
CASSLIPDTAYEQYF
TGCGCCAGCAGCTTGATCCCCGATACGGCGTACGAGCAGTACTTC
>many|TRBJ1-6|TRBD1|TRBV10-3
CAISEYLDRERSPLHF
TGTGCCATCAGTGAGTACCTCGACAGGGAGAGGTCACCCCTCCACTTT